These 17 T cell receptor beta chains originate from one sample sequenced in a study of blood T cell repertoires in COVID-19. Method: immunoSEQ multiplex PCR; TCRdb's copy keeps in-frame clones and lacks some. The sample shows 50,000 to 75,000 clones, roughly 78% of them seen only once. Specimen: peripheral blood. These receptors were taken from a man aged 55-75 years with acute or convalescent COVID-19.

The rearrangement links TRBV19 to TRBJ1-2; perhaps TRBD1 as D (5 bases). V was cut by 7 bases and J by 0 bases, with 18 bases left in between. Germline assignment: CDR1 LNHDA and CDR2 SQIVND (reference sequence). This CDR3 is built from 16 residues. CDR3 in DNA: TGTGCCAGTATCAAGCAGGGAGGGAGACCTAACTATGGCTACACCTTC. Its translation: CASIKQGGRPNYGYTF.

This chain joins TRBV10-3 and TRBJ2-7; D is uncertain. Germline CDR1 is ENHRY and CDR2 is SYGVKD. The CDR3 length is 13 residues. The germline V and J ends were trimmed by 3 bases and 7 bases, with 13 bases remaining between them. The CDR3 here is CAISDRLLREQYF. The CDR3 nucleotides read TGTGCCATCAGTGATAGGTTGTTGCGGGAGCAGTACTTC.

Only a few counts were recorded for this clone. The chain combines TRBV5-1 with TRBJ2-2, with D possibly matching TRBD2 (5 bases). The CDR3 has 16 residues. V lost 4 bases and J lost 5, with 18 bases in between. In germline, CDR1 is SGHRS, CDR2 YFSETQ. The CDR3 region has the DNA TGCGCCAGCAGCCCTCGGGATAGGCAGTTGACCGGGGAGCTGTTTTTT. This sequence encodes CASSPRDRQLTGELFF.

This clone has just one count. This sequence joins TRBV12-3 or TRBV12-4 and TRBJ2-7; a possible D gene is TRBD2 (5 bases). V was trimmed by 3 bases and J by 5 bases, leaving 11 bases between them. There are 13 residues in the CDR3. DNA of the CDR3: TGTGCCAGCAGTTTTGCGGGCGGCCACGAGCAGTACTTC. It codes for CASSFAGGHEQYF.

In its sample, this clone was seen a few times. At one end the junction does not follow the germline gene, possibly because of a read error. V and J are TRBV6-1 and TRBJ1-2, with D maybe TRBD1 (6 bases). Germline-derived CDR1 and CDR2 are MNHNS and SASEGT. The CDR3 length is 14 residues. Here the CDR3 reads CASREGQFSYGYTF. The CDR3 nucleotides read TGTGCCAGCAGGGAAGGACAGTTCTCCTATGGCTACACCTTC.

This chain joins TRBV9 and TRBJ2-1, with 13 bases that match TRBD2. The CDR3 length is 16 residues. The V and J ends lost 4 bases and 7 bases, in that order; junction bases with no gene match: 8. Per germline, CDR1 SGDLS and CDR2 YYNGEE. DNA for the CDR3: TGTGCCAGCAGCCCGGGGGGACTAGCGGGAACTAATGAGCAGTTCTTC. As protein: CASSPGGLAGTNEQFF. Full variable domain (rest looked up from reference TRBV9 and TRBJ2-1): DSGVTQTPKHLITATGQRVTLRCSPRSGDLSVYWYQQSLDQGLQFLIQYYNGEERAKGNILERFSAQQFPDLHSELNLSSLELGDSALYFCASSPGGLAGTNEQFFGPGTRLTVL.

The gene calls are TRBV7-2 and TRBJ2-1, with 7 bases identical to TRBD1. The CDR3 sequence is 16 residues long. The V segment lost 0 bases and the J segment 1 base; nucleotides outside the gene matches: 3. Germline CDR1 and CDR2: SGHTA and FQGNSA. The CDR3 DNA is TGTGCCAGCAGCTTAGCCGGGACAGAATCCTACAATGAGCAGTTCTTC. Amino acid sequence: CASSLAGTESYNEQFF.

This clone occurred a few times. The rearrangement joins TRBV6-6 to TRBJ2-1, with a tentative D call TRBD1 (5 bases). The germline CDR1 and CDR2 sequences are MNHNY and SVGAGI (reference sequence). The CDR3 length is 10 residues. Trimming stripped 10 bases from V and 7 bases from J, with 8 bases between. CDR3 DNA: TGTGCCACAGGGCCAAATGAGCAGTTCTTC. It translates to CATGPNEQFF.

The chain has TRBV7-3 and TRBJ2-3; 9 positions agree with TRBD2. Germline V lookup: CDR1 SGHTA, CDR2 FQGTGA. The CDR3 length is 18 residues. With 7 bases clipped from V and 2 bases from J, the junction kept 16 bases outside the gene matches. Here the CDR3 DNA reads TGTGCCAGCACCCAAGGGGGAGCGCGGGAGGGCCCCACAGATACGCAGTATTTT. This encodes CASTQGGAREGPTDTQYF. The full variable domain, rest sourced from reference TRBV7-3 and TRBJ2-3, is GAGVSQTPSNKVTEKGKYVELRCDPISGHTALYWYRQSLGQGPEFLIYFQGTGAADDSGLPNDRFFAVRPEGSVSTLKIQRTERGDSAVYLCASTQGGAREGPTDTQYFGPGTRLTVL.

This clone was detected once. This chain connects TRBV28 to TRBJ2-1, with TRBD1 matching 7 bases. Trimming cost V 1 base and J 6 bases; bases outside gene matches: 0. The germline CDR1 and CDR2 sequences are MDHEN and SYDVKM. CDR3 size: 13 residues. CDR3 sequence reads: CASSLSGGNEQFF. For the CDR3, the DNA is TGTGCCAGCAGTTTATCAGGGGGCAATGAGCAGTTCTTC.

The V and J genes are TRBV15 and TRBJ2-2, with 7 nucleotides matching TRBD1. V lost 0 bases and J lost 12; bases outside the gene matches: 1. This CDR3 region has 12 residues. Germline V lookup: CDR1 LNHNV, CDR2 YYDKDF (reference sequence). The CDR3 spells CATSRDRGKLFF. The CDR3 coding sequence is TGTGCCACCAGCAGAGACAGGGGGAAGCTGTTTTTT.

V is TRBV3-1 (or the pseudogene TRBV3-2) and J is TRBJ1-6, with D possibly TRBD1 on 6 matching bases. In germline, CDR1 is LGHDT, CDR2 YNNKEL (reference sequence). The CDR3 extends over 14 amino acids. The ends were cut back, 1 base at V and 8 bases at J, with 9 bases in the middle. CDR3 residues: CASSQGGRDSPLHF. Written as DNA, the CDR3 is TGTGCCAGCAGCCAAGGGGGGCGCGATTCACCCCTCCACTTT.

This chain links TRBV28 with TRBJ2-1; perhaps TRBD2 as D (6 bases). Trimming cost V 5 bases and J 8 bases, with 16 bases left between them. This CDR3 region has 14 residues. The germline V gene encodes CDR1 MDHEN and CDR2 SYDVKM. As DNA, the CDR3 is TGTGCCAGCAGTGTAGGGAGGCCTGTCGATGAGCAGTTCTTC. This translates into CASSVGRPVDEQFF.

Worth noting for this clone: Its ends do not fully match the called genes, so a read error is possible. The identical CDR3 is also encoded by other nucleotide sequences in the sample. The chain couples TRBV7-2 to TRBJ1-1; 7 bases are shared with TRBD1. Germline values: CDR1 SGHTA, CDR2 FQGNSA. The CDR3 totals 13 residues. The CDR3 sequence is CASSLDRVGEAFF. In DNA form, the CDR3 reads TGTGCCAGTAGCTTAGACAGGGTAGGTGAAGCTTTCTTT.

The chain couples TRBV7-2 to TRBJ1-2, with D maybe TRBD1 (5 bases). CDR1 and CDR2 from the germline V gene are SGHTA and FQGNSA. The CDR3 contains 13 residues. V was cut by 4 bases and J by 4 bases, with 10 bases left in between. CDR3 in DNA: TGTGCCAGCAGCTCAGGGATAGGCTATGGCTACACCTTC. Amino acid sequence: CASSSGIGYGYTF.

V and J are TRBV27 and TRBJ2-5, with 8 nucleotides matching TRBD2. Germline CDR1 reads MNHEY; CDR2 reads SMNVEV (reference sequence). The junction had 15 bases not matched to a gene; V was cut back by 7 bases and J by 5 bases. The CDR3 is 16 residues long. The CDR3 protein is CASTPNSGKDWETQYF. For the CDR3, the DNA is TGTGCCAGCACTCCAAATAGCGGGAAGGATTGGGAGACCCAGTACTTC.

The CDR3 nucleotides read TGTGCCAGCGGGGTACTAGCGGGTACGAATGAGCAGTTCTTC. Translating gives CASGVLAGTNEQFF. The V gene is TRBV6-5, the J gene TRBJ2-1, with 9 positions matching TRBD2. In germline, CDR1 is MNHEY, CDR2 SVGAGI. V was clipped by 8 bases and J by 7 bases; unmatched bases: 9. The CDR3 totals 14 residues.